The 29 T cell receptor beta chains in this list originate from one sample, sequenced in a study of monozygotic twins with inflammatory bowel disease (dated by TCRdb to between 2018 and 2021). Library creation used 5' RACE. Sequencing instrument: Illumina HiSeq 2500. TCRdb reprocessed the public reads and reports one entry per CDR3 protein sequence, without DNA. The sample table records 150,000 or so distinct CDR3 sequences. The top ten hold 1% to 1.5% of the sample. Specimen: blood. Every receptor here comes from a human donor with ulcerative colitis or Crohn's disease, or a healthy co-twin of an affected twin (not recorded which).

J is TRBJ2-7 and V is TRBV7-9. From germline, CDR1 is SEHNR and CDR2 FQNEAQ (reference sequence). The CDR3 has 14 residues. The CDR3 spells CASSLALKYYEQYF.

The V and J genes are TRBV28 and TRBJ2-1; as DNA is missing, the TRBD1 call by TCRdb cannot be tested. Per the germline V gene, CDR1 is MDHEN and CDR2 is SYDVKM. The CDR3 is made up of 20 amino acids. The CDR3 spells CASSQDQDPPYSHRDNEQFF. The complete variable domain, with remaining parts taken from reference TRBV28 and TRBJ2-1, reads DVKVTQSSRYLVKRTGEKVFLECVQDMDHENMFWYRQDPGLGLRLIYFSYDVKMKEKGDIPEGYSVSREKKERFSLILESASTNQTSMYLCASSQDQDPPYSHRDNEQFFGPGTRLTVL.

CDR3 sequence reads: CSATQQRGITEAFF. V is TRBV20-1 and J is TRBJ1-1. The CDR3 length is 14 residues. Looked up from germline, CDR1 is DFQATT and CDR2 is SNEGSKA (reference sequence).

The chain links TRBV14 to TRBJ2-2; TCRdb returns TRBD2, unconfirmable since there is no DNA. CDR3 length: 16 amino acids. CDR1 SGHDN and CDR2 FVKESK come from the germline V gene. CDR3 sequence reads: CASSPRLAGEIGELFF.

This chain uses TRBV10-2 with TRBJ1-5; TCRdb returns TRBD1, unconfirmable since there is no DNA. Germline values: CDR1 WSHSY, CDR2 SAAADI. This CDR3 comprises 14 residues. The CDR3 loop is CASMRGTGSQPQHF.

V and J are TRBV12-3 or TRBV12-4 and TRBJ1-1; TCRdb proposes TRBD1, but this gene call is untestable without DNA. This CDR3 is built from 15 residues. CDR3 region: CASSKTGQGNTEAFF.

This CDR3 reads CASSLVWGGEATQYF. V and J are TRBV5-1 and TRBJ2-5. Germline V CDR1 and CDR2: SGHRS, YFSETQ. The CDR3 contains 15 residues.

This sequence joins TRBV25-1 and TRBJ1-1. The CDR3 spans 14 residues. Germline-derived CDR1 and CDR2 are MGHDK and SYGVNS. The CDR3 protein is CASSAKTANTEAFF. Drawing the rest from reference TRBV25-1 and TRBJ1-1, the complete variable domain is EADIYQTPRYLVIGTGKKITLECSQTMGHDKMYWYQQDPGMELHLIHYSYGVNSTEKGDLSSESTVSRIRTEHFPLTLESARPSHTSQYLCASSAKTANTEAFFGQGTRLTVV.

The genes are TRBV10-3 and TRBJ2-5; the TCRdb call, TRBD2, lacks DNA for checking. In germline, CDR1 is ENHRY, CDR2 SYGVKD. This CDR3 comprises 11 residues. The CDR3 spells CAISGGETQYF.

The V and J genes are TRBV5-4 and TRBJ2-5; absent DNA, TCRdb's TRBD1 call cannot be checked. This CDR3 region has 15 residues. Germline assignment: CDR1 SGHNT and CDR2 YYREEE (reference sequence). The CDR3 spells CASSLSGTVGETQYF. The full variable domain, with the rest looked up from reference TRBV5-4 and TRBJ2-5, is ETGVTQSPTHLIKTRGQQVTLRCSSQSGHNTVSWYQQALGQGPQFIFQYYREEENGRGNFPPRFSGLQFPNYSSELNVNALELDDSALYLCASSLSGTVGETQYFGPGTRLLVL.

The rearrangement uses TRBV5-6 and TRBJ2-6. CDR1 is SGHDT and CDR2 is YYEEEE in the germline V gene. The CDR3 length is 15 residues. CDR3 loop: CASSFGNSGANVLTF.

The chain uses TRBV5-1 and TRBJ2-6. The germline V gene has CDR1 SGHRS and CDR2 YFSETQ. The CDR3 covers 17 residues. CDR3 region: CASSLRASISGANVLTF.

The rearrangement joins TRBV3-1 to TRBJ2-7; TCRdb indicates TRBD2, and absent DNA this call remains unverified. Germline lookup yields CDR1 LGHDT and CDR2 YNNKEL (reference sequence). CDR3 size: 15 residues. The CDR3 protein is CASSQEGGHLAEQYF.

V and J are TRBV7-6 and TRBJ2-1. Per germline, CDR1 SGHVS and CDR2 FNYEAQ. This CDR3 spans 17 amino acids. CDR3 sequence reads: CASSLASRLFRSNEQFF.

The CDR3 sequence is CASSRAMNTEAFF. The rearrangement joins TRBV18 to TRBJ1-1. CDR3 length: 13 amino acids. CDR1 is KGHSH, CDR2 LQKENI, per germline.

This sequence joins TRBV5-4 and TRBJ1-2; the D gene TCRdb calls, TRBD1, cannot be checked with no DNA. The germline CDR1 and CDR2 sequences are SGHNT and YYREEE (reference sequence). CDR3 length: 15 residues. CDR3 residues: CASGAALPSNYGYTF.

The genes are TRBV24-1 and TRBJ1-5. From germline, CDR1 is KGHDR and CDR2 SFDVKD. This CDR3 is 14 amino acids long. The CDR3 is CATSPGGADQPQHF.

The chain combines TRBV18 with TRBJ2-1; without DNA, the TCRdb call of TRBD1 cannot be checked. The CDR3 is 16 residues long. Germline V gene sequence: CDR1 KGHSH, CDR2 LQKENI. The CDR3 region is CASSAAPGTGYNEQFF.

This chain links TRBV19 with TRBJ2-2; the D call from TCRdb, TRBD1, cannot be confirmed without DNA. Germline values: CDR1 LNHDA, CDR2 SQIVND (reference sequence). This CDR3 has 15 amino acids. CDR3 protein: CASSTREPNTGELFF.

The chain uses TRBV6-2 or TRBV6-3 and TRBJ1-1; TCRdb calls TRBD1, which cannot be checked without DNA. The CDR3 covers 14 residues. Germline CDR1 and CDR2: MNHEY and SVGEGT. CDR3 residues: CASSSNRGDTEAFF.

The CDR3: CAISANSDGYTF. The V and J genes are TRBV10-3 and TRBJ1-2. The length of the CDR3 is 12 residues. Per germline, CDR1 ENHRY and CDR2 SYGVKD.

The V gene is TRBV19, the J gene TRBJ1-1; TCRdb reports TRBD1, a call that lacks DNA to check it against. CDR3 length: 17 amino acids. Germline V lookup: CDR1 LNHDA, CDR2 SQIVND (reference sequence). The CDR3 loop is CASKSGTGIFMNTEAFF.

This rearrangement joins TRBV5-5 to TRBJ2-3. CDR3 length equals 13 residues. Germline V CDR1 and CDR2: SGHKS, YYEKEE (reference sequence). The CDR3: CASGQPTTDTQYF.

The CDR3: CASRGGEAGELFF. V and J are TRBV12-3 or TRBV12-4 and TRBJ2-2; lacking DNA, the TRBD2 call made by TCRdb goes unchecked. The CDR3 consists of 13 residues.

CDR3 in amino acids: CASSQAIGRTGSNQPQHF. V gene TRBV4-2 combines with J gene TRBJ1-5; TCRdb lists TRBD1, though no DNA is available to test this call. The CDR3 spans 18 residues. Germline assignment: CDR1 LGHNA and CDR2 YNFKEQ.

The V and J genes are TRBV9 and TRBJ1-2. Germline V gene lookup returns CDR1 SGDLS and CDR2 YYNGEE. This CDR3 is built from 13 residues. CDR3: CASSVAASYGYTF.

Here the CDR3 reads CASSWAGGKFF. The V call is TRBV27, the J call TRBJ2-1; checking the TCRdb D call of TRBD2 is not possible without DNA. Looked up from germline, CDR1 is MNHEY and CDR2 is SMNVEV (reference sequence). The length of the CDR3 is 11 residues.

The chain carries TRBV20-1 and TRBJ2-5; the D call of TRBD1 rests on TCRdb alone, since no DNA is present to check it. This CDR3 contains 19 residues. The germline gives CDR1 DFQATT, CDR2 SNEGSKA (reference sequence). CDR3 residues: CSAGDHIKLPFKSQETQYF.

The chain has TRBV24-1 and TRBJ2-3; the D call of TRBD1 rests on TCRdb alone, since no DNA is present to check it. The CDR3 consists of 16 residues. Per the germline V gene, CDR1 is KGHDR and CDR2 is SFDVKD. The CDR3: CATSEATGSGTDTQYF.